This TCR beta chain was sequenced during a study of blood T cell repertoires in COVID-19. Sequencing used immunoSEQ multiplex PCR; TCRdb keeps in-frame clones, though not all of them. The sample lists 350,000 to 450,000 clones, roughly four fifths occurring once. Germline V lookup: CDR1 LGHDT, CDR2 YNNKEL (reference sequence). Trimming took 4 bases from V and 5 from J, leaving 20 bases between them. The CDR3 spans 16 residues. What was sequenced was PBMCs or T cells enriched from blood (not recorded which). The rearrangement links TRBV3-1 (or the pseudogene TRBV3-2) to TRBJ2-5; tentative D call: TRBD1 (5 bases). The TCR was taken from a woman in her forties or fifties who had recovered from COVID-19. In nucleotides, the CDR3 is TGTGCCAGCAGCCCCCCGTGGGGCAGGGCATACGAGACCCAGTACTTC. Encoded protein: CASSPPWGRAYETQYF.